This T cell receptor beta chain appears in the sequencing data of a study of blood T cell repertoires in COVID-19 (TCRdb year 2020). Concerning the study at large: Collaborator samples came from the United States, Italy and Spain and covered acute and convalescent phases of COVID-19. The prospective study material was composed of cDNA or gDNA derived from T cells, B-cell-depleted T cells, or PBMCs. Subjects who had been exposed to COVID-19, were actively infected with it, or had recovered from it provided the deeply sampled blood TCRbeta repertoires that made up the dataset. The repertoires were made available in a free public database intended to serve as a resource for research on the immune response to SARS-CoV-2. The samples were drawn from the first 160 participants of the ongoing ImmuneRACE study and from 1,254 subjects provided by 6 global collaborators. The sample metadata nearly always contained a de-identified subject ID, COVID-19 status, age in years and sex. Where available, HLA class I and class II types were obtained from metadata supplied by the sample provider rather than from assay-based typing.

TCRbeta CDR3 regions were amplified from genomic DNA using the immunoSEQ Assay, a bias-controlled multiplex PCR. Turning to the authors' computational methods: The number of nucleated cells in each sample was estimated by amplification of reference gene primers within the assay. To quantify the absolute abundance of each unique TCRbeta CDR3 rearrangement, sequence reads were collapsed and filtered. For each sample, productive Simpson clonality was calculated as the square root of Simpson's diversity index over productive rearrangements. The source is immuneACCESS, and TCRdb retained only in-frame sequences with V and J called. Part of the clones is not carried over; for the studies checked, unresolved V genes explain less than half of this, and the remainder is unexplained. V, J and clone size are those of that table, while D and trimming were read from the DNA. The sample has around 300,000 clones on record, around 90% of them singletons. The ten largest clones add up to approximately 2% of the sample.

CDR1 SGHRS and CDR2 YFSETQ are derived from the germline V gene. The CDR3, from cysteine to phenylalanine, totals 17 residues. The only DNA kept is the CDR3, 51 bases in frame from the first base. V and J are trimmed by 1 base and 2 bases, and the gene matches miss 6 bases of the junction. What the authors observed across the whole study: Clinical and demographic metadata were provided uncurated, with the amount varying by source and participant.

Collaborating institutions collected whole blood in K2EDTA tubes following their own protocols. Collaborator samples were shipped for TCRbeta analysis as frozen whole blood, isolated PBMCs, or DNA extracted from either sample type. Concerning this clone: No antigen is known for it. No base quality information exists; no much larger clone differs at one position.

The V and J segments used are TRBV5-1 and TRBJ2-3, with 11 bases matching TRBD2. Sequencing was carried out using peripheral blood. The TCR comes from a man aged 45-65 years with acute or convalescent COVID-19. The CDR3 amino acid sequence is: CASSLRSSGGITDTQYF. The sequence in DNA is TGCGCCAGCAGCTTGCGGTCTAGCGGGGGGATCACAGATACGCAGTATTTT.